The clone carrying this T cell receptor (beta chain) was seen more than once but under ten times. The sample belongs to a study of blood T cell repertoires in COVID-19. Assignment of participants to cohorts was predicated upon participant-reported clinical history. Clones were sequenced by immunoSEQ multiplex PCR, and TCRdb holds only the in-frame ones, with some missing. The repertoire holds approximately 190,000 clones, with around 87% as singletons. Germline V lookup: CDR1 LNHNV, CDR2 YYDKDF (reference sequence). The CDR3 totals 16 residues. Trimming pared 6 bases from V and 4 bases from J, leaving 19 bases between.

The chain combines TRBV15 with TRBJ2-1; D gene unclear. The specimen sequenced was PBMCs or T cells enriched from blood (not recorded which). The sequence was collected from a middle-aged woman in a cohort exposed to, infected with or recovered from COVID-19 (not recorded which). The CDR3 protein is CATRDPTRPKYNEQFF. As DNA, the CDR3 is TGTGCCACCAGGGATCCGACTCGACCAAAGTACAATGAGCAGTTCTTC.